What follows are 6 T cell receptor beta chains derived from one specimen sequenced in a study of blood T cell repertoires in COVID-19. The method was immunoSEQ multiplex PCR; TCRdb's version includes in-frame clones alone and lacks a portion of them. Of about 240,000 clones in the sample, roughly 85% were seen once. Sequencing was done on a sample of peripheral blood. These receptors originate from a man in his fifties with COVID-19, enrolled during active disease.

The CDR3 region has the DNA TGTGCCAGCAGTTACTTCTCCAGGGGTAAAGGCGAGCAGTACTTC. Its protein is CASSYFSRGKGEQYF. This chain uses TRBV6-2 or TRBV6-3 with TRBJ2-7, with D possibly being TRBD1 (6 bases). The CDR3 sequence is 15 residues long. The germline CDR1 and CDR2 sequences are MNHEY and SVGEGT. V lost 1 base and J lost 6, with 16 bases in between.

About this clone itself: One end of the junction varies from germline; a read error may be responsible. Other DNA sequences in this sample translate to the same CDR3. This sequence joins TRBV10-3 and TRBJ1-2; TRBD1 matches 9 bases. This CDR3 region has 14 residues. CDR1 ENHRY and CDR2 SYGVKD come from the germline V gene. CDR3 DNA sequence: TGTGCTATCAGTAATACAGGGGGCCCGAGTGGCTACACCTTC. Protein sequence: CAISNTGGPSGYTF.

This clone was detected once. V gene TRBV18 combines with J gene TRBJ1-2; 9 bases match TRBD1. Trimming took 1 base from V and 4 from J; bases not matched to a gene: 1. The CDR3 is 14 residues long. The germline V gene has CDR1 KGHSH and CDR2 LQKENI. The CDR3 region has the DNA TGTGCCAGCTCACCACTGACAGGGGGCTATGGCTACACCTTC. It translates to CASSPLTGGYGYTF.

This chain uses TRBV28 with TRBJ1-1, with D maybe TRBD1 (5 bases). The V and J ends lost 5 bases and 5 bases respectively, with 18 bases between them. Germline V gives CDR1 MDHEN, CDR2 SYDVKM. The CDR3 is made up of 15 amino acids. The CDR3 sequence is CASSKPTGGWTEAFF. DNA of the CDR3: TGTGCCAGCAGTAAACCGACGGGGGGTTGGACTGAAGCTTTCTTT.

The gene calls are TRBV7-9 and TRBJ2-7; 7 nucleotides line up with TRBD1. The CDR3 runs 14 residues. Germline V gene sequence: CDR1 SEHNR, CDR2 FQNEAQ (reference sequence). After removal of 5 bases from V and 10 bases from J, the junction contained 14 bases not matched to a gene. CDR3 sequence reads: CASSQGQRSALQYF. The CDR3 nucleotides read TGTGCCAGCAGCCAGGGACAGAGGAGCGCCCTTCAGTACTTC.

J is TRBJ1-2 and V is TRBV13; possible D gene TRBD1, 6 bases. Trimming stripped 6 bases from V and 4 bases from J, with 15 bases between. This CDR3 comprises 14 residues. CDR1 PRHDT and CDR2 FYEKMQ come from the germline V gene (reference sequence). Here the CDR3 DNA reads TGTGCCAGCAGTTCCAGGGGTGGAGGCTATGGCTACACCTTC. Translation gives CASSSRGGGYGYTF.